This T cell receptor (beta chain) was captured by sequencing in a study of technical replicates of blood from a few donors. CDR1 SQVTM and CDR2 ANQGSEA come from the germline V gene. The length of the CDR3 is 13 residues. V lost 7 bases, J lost 4 bases, and 4 bases stayed unmatched. TCRdb's table, derived via immunoSEQ multiplex PCR, lists solely in-frame clones and lacks some. The repertoire has approximately 70,000 clones, roughly 92% of them found once; the top ten carry around 0.34%. Sequencing was performed on T cells isolated from PBMCs. This TCR was sampled from a human donor in good health. The V gene is TRBV29-1, the J gene TRBJ1-2, with TRBD1 matching 12 bases. For the CDR3, the DNA is TGCAGCGCTCCGGGACAGGGGGCCTATGGCTACACCTTC. This gives the protein CSAPGQGAYGYTF.